This T cell receptor beta chain was obtained from a study of cytomegalovirus exposure and HLA in healthy donors. With 5 bases removed from V and 4 bases from J, the gap between germline ends came to 11 bases. The V gene's germline CDR1 is SGHDN and CDR2 FVKESK. This CDR3 is built from 13 residues. The PCR had 60 Vbeta and 13 Jbeta primers. The assay was immunoSEQ multiplex PCR, and TCRdb's table has in-frame clones only and misses some. This table has 150,000 or so clones, about 74% appearing once. Material for sequencing was PBMCs. J is TRBJ2-5 and V is TRBV14; D unclear. This clonotype was obtained from a man aged 40-49 years in good health and CMV-seropositive. The chain's CDR3 is CASSRHERETQYF. The CDR3 DNA follows: TGTGCCAGCAGCAGACACGAGAGAGAGACCCAGTACTTC.